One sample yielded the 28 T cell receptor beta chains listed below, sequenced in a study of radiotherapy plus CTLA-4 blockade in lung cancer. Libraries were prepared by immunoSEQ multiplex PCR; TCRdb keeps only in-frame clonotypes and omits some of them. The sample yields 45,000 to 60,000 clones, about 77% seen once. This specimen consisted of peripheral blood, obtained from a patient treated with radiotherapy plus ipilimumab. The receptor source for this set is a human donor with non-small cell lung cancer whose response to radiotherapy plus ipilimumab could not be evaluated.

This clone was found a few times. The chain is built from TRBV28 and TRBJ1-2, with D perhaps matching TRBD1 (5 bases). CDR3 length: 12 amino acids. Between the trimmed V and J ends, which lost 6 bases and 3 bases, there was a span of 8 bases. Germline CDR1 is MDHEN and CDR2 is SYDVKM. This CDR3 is CASRTTDYGYTF. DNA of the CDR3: TGTGCCAGCAGAACGACAGACTATGGCTACACCTTC.

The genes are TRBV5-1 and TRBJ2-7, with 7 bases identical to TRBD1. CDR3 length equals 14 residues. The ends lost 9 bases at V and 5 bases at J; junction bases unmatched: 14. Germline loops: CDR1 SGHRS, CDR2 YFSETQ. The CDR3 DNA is TGCGCCACCCCCAGGGCGACAGGGTTTAACGAGCAGTACTTC. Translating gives CATPRATGFNEQYF.

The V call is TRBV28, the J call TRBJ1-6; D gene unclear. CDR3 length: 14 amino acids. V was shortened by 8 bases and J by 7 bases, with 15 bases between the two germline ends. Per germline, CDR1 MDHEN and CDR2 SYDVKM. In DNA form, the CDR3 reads TGTGCCAGCTACTCTACGGGGATAAATTCACCCCTCCACTTT. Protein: CASYSTGINSPLHF.

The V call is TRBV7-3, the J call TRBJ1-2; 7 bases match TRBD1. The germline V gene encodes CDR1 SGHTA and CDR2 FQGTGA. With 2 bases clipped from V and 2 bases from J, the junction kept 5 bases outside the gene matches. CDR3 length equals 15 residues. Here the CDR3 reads CASSLRRQGNYGYTF. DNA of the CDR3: TGTGCCAGCAGCTTACGGCGACAGGGAAACTATGGCTACACCTTC.

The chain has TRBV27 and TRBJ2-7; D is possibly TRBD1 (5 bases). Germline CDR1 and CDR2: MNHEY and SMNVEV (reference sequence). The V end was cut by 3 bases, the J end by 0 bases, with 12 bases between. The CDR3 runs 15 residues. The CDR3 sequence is CASSFVGQASYEQYF. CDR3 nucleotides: TGTGCCAGCAGTTTCGTGGGGCAGGCCTCCTACGAGCAGTACTTC.

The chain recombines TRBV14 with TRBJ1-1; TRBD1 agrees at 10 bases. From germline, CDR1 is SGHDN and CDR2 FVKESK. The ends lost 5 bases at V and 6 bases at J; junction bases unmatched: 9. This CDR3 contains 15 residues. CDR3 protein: CASSFRDRGWAEAFF. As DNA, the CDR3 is TGTGCCAGCAGCTTCCGGGACAGGGGATGGGCTGAAGCTTTCTTT.

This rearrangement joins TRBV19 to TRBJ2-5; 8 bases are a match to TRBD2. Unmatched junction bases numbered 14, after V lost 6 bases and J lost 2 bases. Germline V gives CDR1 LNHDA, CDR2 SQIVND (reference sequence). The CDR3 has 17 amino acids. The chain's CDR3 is CASSLPSREGTQETQYF. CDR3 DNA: TGTGCCAGTAGCCTACCCTCACGGGAGGGTACACAAGAGACCCAGTACTTC. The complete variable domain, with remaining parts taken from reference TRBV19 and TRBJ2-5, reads DGGITQSPKYLFRKEGQNVTLSCEQNLNHDAMYWYRQDPGQGLRLIYYSQIVNDFQKGDIAEGYSVSREKKESFPLTVTSAQKNPTAFYLCASSLPSREGTQETQYFGPGTRLLVL.

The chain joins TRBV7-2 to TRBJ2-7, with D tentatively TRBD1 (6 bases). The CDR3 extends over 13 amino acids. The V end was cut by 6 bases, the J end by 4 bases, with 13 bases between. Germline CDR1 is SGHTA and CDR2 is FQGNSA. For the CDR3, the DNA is TGTGCCAGCAGAAAAACCCAGGGGTACGAGCAGTACTTC. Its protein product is CASRKTQGYEQYF.

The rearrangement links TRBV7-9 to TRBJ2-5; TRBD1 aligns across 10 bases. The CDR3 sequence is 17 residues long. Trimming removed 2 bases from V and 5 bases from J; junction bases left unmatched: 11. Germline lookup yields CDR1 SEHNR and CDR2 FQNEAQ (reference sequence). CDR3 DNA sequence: TGTGCCAGCAGCTTAACGAGGGACAGGGGAATTGGGGAGACCCAGTACTTC. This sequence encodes CASSLTRDRGIGETQYF.

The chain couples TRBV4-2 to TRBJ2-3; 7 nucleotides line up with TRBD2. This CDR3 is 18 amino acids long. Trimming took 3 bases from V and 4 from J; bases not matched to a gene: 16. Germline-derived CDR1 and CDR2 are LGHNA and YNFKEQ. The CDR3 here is CASSHPRGTGGGADTQYF. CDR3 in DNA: TGTGCCAGCAGCCACCCCCGGGGAACGGGAGGAGGGGCAGATACGCAGTATTTT.

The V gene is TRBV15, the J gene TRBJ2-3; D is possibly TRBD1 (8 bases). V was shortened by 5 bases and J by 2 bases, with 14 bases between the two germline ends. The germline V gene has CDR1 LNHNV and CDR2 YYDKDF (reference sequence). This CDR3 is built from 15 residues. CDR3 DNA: TGTGCCACCAGCGGCACAGGGGGGGACACAGATACGCAGTATTTT. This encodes CATSGTGGDTDTQYF.

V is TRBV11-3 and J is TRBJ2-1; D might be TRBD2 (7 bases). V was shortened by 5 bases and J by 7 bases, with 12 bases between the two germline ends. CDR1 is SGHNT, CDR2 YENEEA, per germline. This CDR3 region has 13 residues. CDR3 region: CASSRGRGNEQFF. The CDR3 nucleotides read TGTGCCAGCAGCAGGGGGAGGGGGAATGAGCAGTTCTTC.

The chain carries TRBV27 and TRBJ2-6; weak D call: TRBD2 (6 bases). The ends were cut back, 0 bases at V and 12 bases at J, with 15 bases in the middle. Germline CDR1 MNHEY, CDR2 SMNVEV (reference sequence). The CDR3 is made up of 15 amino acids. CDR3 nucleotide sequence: TGTGCCAGCAGTTTATCGGGGAGGCCCGGGGGCGTCCTGACTTTC. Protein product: CASSLSGRPGGVLTF.

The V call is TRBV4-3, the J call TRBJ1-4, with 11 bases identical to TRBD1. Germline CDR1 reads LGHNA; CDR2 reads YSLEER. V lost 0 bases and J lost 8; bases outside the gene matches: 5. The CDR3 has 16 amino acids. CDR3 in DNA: TGCGCCAGCAGCCAAGATGGGACAGGGGGTAGGGAAAAACTGTTTTTT. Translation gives CASSQDGTGGREKLFF.

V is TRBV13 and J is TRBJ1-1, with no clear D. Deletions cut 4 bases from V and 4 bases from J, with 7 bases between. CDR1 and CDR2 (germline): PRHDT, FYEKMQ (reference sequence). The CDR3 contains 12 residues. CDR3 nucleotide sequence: TGTGCCAGCAGCTCGCGGGTCACTGAAGCTTTCTTT. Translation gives CASSSRVTEAFF.

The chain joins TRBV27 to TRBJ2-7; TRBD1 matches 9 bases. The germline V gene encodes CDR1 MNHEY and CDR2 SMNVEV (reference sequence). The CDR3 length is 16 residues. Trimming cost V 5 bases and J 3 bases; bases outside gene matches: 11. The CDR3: CASSPPPGTGFYEQYF. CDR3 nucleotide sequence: TGTGCCAGCAGTCCGCCCCCCGGGACAGGGTTCTACGAGCAGTACTTC.

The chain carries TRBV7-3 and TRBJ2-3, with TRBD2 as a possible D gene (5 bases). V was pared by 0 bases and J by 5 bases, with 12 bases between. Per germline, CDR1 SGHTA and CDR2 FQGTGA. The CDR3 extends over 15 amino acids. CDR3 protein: CASSLTGPAGDTQYF. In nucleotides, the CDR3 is TGTGCCAGCAGCTTAACGGGCCCCGCGGGAGATACGCAGTATTTT.

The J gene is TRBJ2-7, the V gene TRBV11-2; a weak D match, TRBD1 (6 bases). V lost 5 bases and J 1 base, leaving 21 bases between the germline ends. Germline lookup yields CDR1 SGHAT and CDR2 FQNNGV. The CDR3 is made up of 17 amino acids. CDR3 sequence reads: CASSTTDRHHTSYEQYF. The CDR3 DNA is TGTGCCAGCAGCACCACCGACAGGCATCATACGTCCTACGAGCAGTACTTC.

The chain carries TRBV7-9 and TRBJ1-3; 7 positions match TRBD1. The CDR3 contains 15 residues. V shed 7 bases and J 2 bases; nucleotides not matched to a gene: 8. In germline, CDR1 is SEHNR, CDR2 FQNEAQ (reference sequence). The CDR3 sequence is CASTIPTGAGNTIYF. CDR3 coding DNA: TGTGCCAGCACCATCCCAACAGGGGCTGGAAACACCATATATTTT.

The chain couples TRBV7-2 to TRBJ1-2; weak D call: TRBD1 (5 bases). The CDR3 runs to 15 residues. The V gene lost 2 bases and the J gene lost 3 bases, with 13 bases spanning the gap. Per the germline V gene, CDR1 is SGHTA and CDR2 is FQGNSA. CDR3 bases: TGTGCCAGCAGCTTAAGGACACCCAACGACTATGGCTACACCTTC. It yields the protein CASSLRTPNDYGYTF.

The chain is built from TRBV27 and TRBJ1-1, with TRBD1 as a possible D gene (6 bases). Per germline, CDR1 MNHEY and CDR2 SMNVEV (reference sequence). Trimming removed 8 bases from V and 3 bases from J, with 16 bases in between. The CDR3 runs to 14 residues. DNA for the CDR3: TGTGCCAGCGGGATCAGGGGAAGGGACACTGAAGCTTTCTTT. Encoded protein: CASGIRGRDTEAFF.

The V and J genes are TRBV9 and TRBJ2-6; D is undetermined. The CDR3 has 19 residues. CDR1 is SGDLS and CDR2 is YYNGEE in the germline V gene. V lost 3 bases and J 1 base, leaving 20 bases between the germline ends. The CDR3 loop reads CASSDRIMVELSGANVLTF. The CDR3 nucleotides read TGTGCCAGCAGCGACCGAATTATGGTCGAGCTATCTGGGGCCAACGTCCTGACTTTC. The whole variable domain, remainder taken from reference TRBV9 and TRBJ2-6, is DSGVTQTPKHLITATGQRVTLRCSPRSGDLSVYWYQQSLDQGLQFLIQYYNGEERAKGNILERFSAQQFPDLHSELNLSSLELGDSALYFCASSDRIMVELSGANVLTFGAGSRLTVL.

This CDR3 reads CASSQGDSNTGELFF. The CDR3 nucleotides are TGTGCCAGCAGCCAAGGAGACTCCAACACCGGGGAGCTGTTTTTT. The rearrangement links TRBV4-2 to TRBJ2-2, with D unresolved. The CDR3 runs to 15 residues. V gave up 1 base and J gave up 2 bases, with 8 bases separating them. Germline V gene data show CDR1 as LGHNA and CDR2 as YNFKEQ.

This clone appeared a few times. The CDR3 region is CASSGQGYEQYF. The CDR3 nucleotides read TGTGCCAGCAGCGGACAAGGCTACGAGCAGTACTTC. The gene calls are TRBV6-5 and TRBJ2-7; D might be TRBD1 (5 bases). Looked up from germline, CDR1 is MNHEY and CDR2 is SVGAGI. V lost 6 bases and J lost 3, with 9 bases in between. The CDR3 has 12 residues.

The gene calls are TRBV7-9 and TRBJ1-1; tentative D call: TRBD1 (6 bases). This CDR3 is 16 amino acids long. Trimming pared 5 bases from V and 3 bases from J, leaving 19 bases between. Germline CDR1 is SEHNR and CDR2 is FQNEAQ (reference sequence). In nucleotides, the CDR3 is TGTGCCAGCAGCATAAGTGTGGGGGCGGCGGACACTGAAGCTTTCTTT. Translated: CASSISVGAADTEAFF.

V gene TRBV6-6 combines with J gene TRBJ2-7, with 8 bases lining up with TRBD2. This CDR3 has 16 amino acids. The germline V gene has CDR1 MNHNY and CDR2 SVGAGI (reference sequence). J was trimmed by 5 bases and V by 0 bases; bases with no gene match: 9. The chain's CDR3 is CASSYSRRGGHDEQYF. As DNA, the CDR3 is TGTGCCAGCAGTTACTCGAGACGGGGGGGGCACGACGAGCAGTACTTC.

CDR3 nucleotide sequence: TGTGCCAGCAGCCTCCAGCGGACTAGCACAGATACGCAGTATTTT. Translated: CASSLQRTSTDTQYF. J is TRBJ2-3 and V is TRBV9; TRBD2 might be the D (5 bases). The germline V gene has CDR1 SGDLS and CDR2 YYNGEE. Trimming shortened V by 4 bases and J by 0 bases, and 12 bases separated the two germline ends. The CDR3 length is 15 residues. The full variable domain, completed using reference TRBV9 and TRBJ2-3, is DSGVTQTPKHLITATGQRVTLRCSPRSGDLSVYWYQQSLDQGLQFLIQYYNGEERAKGNILERFSAQQFPDLHSELNLSSLELGDSALYFCASSLQRTSTDTQYFGPGTRLTVL.

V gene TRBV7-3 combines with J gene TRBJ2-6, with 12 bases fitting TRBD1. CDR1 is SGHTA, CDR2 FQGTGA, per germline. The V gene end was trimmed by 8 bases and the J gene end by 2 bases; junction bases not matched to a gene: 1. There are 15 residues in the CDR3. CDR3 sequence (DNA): TGTGCCAGCGGGACAGGGGGCGCTGGGGCCAACGTCCTGACTTTC. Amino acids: CASGTGGAGANVLTF. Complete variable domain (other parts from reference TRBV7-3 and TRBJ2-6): GAGVSQTPSNKVTEKGKYVELRCDPISGHTALYWYRQSLGQGPEFLIYFQGTGAADDSGLPNDRFFAVRPEGSVSTLKIQRTERGDSAVYLCASGTGGAGANVLTFGAGSRLTVL.